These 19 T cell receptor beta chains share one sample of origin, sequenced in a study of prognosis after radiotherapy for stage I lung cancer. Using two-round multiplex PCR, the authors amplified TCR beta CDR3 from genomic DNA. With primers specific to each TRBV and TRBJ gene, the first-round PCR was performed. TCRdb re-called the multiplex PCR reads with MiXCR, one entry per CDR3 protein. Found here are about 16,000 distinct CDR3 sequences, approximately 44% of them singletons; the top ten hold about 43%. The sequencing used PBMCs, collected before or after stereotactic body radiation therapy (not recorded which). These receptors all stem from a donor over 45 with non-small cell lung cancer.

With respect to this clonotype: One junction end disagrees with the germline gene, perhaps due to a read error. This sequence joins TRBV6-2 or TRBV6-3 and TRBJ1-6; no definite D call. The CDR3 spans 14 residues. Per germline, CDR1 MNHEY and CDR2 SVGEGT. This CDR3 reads CAISVSGYNSPLHF. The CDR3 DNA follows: TGTGCCATCAGTGTCTCCGGATATAATTCACCCCTCCACTTT.

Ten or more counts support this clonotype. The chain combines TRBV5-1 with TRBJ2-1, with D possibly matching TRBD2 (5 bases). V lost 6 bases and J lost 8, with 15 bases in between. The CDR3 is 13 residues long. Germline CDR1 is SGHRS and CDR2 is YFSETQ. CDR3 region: CASMKTTRDEQFF. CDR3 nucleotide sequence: TGCGCCAGCATGAAGACTACGAGGGATGAGCAGTTCTTC.

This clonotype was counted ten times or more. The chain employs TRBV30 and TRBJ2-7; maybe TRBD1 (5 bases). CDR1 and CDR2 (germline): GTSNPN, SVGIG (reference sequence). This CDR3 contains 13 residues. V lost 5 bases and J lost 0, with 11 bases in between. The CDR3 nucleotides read TGTGCCTGGGACAGAACCTCCTCCTACGAGCAGTACTTC. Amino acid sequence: CAWDRTSSYEQYF.

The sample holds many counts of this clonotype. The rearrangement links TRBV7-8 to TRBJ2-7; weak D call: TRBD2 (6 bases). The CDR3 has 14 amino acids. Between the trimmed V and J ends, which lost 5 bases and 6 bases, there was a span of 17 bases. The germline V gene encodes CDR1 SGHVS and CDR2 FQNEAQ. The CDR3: CASSQNRDLREQYF. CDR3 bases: TGTGCCAGCAGCCAAAACCGGGACTTACGCGAGCAGTACTTC.

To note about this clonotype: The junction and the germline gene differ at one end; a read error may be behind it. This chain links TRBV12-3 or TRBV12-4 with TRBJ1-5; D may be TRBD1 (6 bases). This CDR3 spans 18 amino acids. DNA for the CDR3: TGTGCCAGCAGTCTCTGGACAGTCAATTGGGATAGCAATCAGCCACAGCATTTT. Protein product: CASSLWTVNWDSNQPQHF.

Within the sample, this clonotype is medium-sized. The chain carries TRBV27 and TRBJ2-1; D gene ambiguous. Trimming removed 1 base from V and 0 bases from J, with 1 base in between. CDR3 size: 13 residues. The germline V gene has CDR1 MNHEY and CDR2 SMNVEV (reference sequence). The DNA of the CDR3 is TGTGCCAGCAGTTTATACTCCTACAATGAGCAGTTCTTC. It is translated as CASSLYSYNEQFF.

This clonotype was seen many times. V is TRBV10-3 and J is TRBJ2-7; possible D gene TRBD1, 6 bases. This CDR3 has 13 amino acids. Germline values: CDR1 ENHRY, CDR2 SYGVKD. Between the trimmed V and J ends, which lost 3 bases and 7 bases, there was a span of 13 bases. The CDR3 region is CAISETGSGEQYF. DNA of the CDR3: TGTGCCATCAGTGAAACAGGGAGTGGGGAGCAGTACTTC.

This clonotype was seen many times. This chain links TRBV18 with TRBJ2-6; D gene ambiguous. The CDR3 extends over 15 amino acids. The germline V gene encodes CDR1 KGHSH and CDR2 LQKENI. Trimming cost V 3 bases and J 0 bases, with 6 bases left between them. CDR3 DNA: TGTGCCAGCTCACCTATCCCCTCTGGGGCCAACGTCCTGACTTTC. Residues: CASSPIPSGANVLTF.

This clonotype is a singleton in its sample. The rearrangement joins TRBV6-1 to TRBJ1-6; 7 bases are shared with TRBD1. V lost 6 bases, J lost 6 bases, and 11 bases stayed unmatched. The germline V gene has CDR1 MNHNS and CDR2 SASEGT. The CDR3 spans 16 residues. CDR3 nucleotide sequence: TGTGCCAGCAGGGCTCGACAGGGAGCCATTAATTCACCCCTCCACTTT. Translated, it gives CASRARQGAINSPLHF.

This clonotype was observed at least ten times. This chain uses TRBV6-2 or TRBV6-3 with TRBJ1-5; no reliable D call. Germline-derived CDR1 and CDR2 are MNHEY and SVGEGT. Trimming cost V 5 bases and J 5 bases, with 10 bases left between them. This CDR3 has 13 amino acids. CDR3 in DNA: TGTGCCAGCAGTGAAGTGTGGGATCAGCCCCAGCATTTT. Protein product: CASSEVWDQPQHF.

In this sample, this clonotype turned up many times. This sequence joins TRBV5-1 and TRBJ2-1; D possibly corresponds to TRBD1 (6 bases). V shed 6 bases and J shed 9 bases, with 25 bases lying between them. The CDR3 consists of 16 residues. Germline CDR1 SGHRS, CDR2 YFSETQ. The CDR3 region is CASTSTTGVVSSEQFF. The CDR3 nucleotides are TGCGCCAGCACCTCGACGACAGGAGTAGTATCGAGTGAGCAGTTCTTC.

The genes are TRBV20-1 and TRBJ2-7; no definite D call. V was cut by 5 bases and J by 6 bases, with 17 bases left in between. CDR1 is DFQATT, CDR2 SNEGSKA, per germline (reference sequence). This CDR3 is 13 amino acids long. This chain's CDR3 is CSAPVQTLPEQYF. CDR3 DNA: TGCAGTGCTCCTGTCCAAACCCTCCCCGAGCAGTACTTC.

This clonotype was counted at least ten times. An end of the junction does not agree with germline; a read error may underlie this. The DNA for the CDR3 is TGTGCCAGCAGCGTAGTGGACATAACGAACACCGGGGGGCTGTTTTTT. It translates to CASSVVDITNTGGLFF. The chain uses TRBV9 and TRBJ2-2; TRBD2 might be the D (6 bases). This CDR3 is built from 16 residues. Germline CDR1 SGDLS, CDR2 YYNGEE.

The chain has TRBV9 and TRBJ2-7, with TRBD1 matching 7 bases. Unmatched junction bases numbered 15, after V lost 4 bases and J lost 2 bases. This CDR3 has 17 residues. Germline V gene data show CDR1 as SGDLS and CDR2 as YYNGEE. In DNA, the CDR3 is TGTGCCAGCAGCACCCACCGGGACAGTGGACTTACCTACGAGCAGTACTTC. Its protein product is CASSTHRDSGLTYEQYF.

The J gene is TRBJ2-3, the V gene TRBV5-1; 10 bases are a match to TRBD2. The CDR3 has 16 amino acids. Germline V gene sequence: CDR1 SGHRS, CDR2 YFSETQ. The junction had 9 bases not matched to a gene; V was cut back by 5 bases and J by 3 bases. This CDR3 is CASRTSGGAWTDTQYF. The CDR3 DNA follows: TGCGCCAGCAGAACGAGCGGGGGGGCCTGGACAGATACGCAGTATTTT.

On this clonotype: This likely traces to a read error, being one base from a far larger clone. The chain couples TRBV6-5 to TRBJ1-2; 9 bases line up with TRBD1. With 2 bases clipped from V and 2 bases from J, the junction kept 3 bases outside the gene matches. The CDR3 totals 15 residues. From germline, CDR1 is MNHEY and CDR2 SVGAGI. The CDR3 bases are TGTGCCAGCAGTTACCGACAGGGGGGGAACTATGGCTACACCTTC. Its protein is CASSYRQGGNYGYTF.

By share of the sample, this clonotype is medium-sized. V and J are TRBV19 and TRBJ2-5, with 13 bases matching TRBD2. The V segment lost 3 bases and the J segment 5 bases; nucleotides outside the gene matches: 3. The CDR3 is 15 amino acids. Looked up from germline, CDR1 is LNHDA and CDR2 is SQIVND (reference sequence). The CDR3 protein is CASSMGTSGVETQYF. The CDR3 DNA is TGTGCCAGTAGTATGGGGACTAGCGGGGTGGAGACCCAGTACTTC. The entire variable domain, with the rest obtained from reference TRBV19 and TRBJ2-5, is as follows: DGGITQSPKYLFRKEGQNVTLSCEQNLNHDAMYWYRQDPGQGLRLIYYSQIVNDFQKGDIAEGYSVSREKKESFPLTVTSAQKNPTAFYLCASSMGTSGVETQYFGPGTRLLVL.

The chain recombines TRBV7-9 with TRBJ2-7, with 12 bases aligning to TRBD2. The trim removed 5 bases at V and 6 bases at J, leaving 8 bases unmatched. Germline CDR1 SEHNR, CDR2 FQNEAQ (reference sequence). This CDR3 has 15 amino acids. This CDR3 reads CASSPPSGREGEQYF. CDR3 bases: TGTGCCAGCAGCCCTCCTAGCGGGAGGGAAGGCGAGCAGTACTTC.

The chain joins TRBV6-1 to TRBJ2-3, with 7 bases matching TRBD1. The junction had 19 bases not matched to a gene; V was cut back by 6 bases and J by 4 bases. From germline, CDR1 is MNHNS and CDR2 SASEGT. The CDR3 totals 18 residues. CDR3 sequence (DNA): TGTGCCAGCAGATCCCGACAGGGTTTCCCATCAAGGGCAGATACGCAGTATTTT. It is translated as CASRSRQGFPSRADTQYF.